A single sample is the source of the 32 T cell receptor beta chains below, sequenced in a study of post-analysis software for immune sequencing data. Unique molecular identifiers tagged the TCR beta cDNA libraries. Each CDR3 protein is one row after TCRdb ran MiXCR on the PCR reads. The data contain 700,000 to 900,000 distinct CDR3 sequences, just over 45% of them seen just once; the ten biggest clones take up approximately 5%. These receptors' targets are unknown. Findings and limits, study-wide: TRBV5-6, TRBV5-1 and TRBV20-1 belonged to a set of about five TRBV segments that were more frequent in patients than controls.

Sample: blood. These receptors all stem from a girl aged 10 to 17 with multiple sclerosis.

This clonotype has just a few counts. The chain couples TRBV6-5 to TRBJ2-5; 8 positions agree with TRBD1. The CDR3 length is 15 residues. CDR1 is MNHEY, CDR2 SVGAGI, per germline. The ends lost 5 bases at V and 11 bases at J; junction bases unmatched: 16. CDR3 coding DNA: TGTGCCAGCAGTACCGGACAGGGAAACTTGTGGGAGCAGTACTTC. Protein: CASSTGQGNLWEQYF.

This clonotype was observed a handful of times. The V and J genes are TRBV9 and TRBJ2-1; 9 nucleotides agree with TRBD1. After removal of 0 bases from V and 9 bases from J, the junction contained 10 bases not matched to a gene. Germline CDR1 and CDR2: SGDLS and YYNGEE. The CDR3 length is 16 residues. Here the CDR3 DNA reads TGTGCCAGCAGCGTAGCATCGGGACAGGGTGGGAGTGAGCAGTTCTTC. As protein: CASSVASGQGGSEQFF. The full variable domain, its missing parts supplied by reference TRBV9 and TRBJ2-1, is DSGVTQTPKHLITATGQRVTLRCSPRSGDLSVYWYQQSLDQGLQFLIQYYNGEERAKGNILERFSAQQFPDLHSELNLSSLELGDSALYFCASSVASGQGGSEQFFGPGTRLTVL.

V gene TRBV20-1 combines with J gene TRBJ2-1, with 8 bases identical to TRBD2. Losses at the gene ends were 4 bases for V and 9 bases for J; bases not matched to a gene: 8. The CDR3 length is 13 residues. Germline V gene data show CDR1 as DFQATT and CDR2 as SNEGSKA (reference sequence). The CDR3 protein is CSATGRASGEQFF. The DNA of the CDR3 is TGCAGTGCTACCGGGAGGGCCTCGGGTGAGCAGTTCTTC.

V is TRBV6-7 and J is TRBJ1-1; tentatively, D is TRBD1 (6 bases). TRBV6-7 is assigned to the ORF class and has an uncertain function. The CDR3 has 14 amino acids. V lost 7 bases and J lost 4, with 16 bases in between. The CDR3 loop reads CASNGGAPVTEAFF. The CDR3 DNA follows: TGTGCCAGCAATGGGGGCGCCCCGGTCACTGAAGCTTTCTTT.

The chain has TRBV9 and TRBJ2-7; TRBD2 is a possible D gene (6 bases). The V end was cut by 0 bases, the J end by 0 bases, with 7 bases between. This CDR3 has 14 residues. Germline CDR1 and CDR2: SGDLS and YYNGEE. CDR3 coding DNA: TGTGCCAGCAGCGTAGCGGAGGGCTCCTACGAGCAGTACTTC. Protein: CASSVAEGSYEQYF.

The chain couples TRBV29-1 to TRBJ2-5; tentative D call: TRBD1 (5 bases). Germline V gene data show CDR1 as SQVTM and CDR2 as ANQGSEA. The CDR3 has 12 residues. V lost 3 bases, J lost 1 base, and 6 bases lay in between. The CDR3 nucleotides read TGCAGCGTTGACAGGGCCCAAGAGACCCAGTACTTC. Protein product: CSVDRAQETQYF.

V gene TRBV7-2 combines with J gene TRBJ2-5, with D perhaps matching TRBD1 or TRBD2 (6 bases each). This CDR3 comprises 13 residues. Trimming shortened V by 8 bases and J by 5 bases, and 15 bases separated the two germline ends. CDR1 and CDR2 (germline): SGHTA, FQGNSA. Here the CDR3 reads CASAGQIEETQYF. DNA for the CDR3: TGTGCCAGCGCGGGACAAATCGAGGAGACCCAGTACTTC.

V is TRBV6-5 and J is TRBJ2-3; 9 bases fit TRBD2. V lost 4 bases, J lost 0 bases, and 11 bases stayed unmatched. This CDR3 has 18 amino acids. The germline CDR1 and CDR2 sequences are MNHEY and SVGAGI. CDR3 region: CASSSYGLARSSTDTQYF. CDR3 coding DNA: TGTGCCAGCAGTTCCTACGGACTAGCGCGTTCTAGCACAGATACGCAGTATTTT.

This chain connects TRBV20-1 to TRBJ2-3, with D hard to call. The CDR3 length is 15 residues. The V gene lost 3 bases and the J gene lost 2 bases, with 15 bases spanning the gap. Germline values: CDR1 DFQATT, CDR2 SNEGSKA (reference sequence). CDR3 nucleotides: TGCAGTGCTAGGGGTTTCACTTTTTACACAGATACGCAGTATTTT. This translates into CSARGFTFYTDTQYF.

J is TRBJ2-3 and V is TRBV10-3, with TRBD2 identical over 14 bases. The CDR3 sequence is 16 residues long. The germline CDR1 and CDR2 sequences are ENHRY and SYGVKD. Trimming took 3 bases from V and 6 from J; bases not matched to a gene: 5. The CDR3, as DNA: TGTGCCATCAGTGATCTTGGGACTAGCGGGAGTGATACGCAGTATTTT. Its translation is CAISDLGTSGSDTQYF.

The genes are TRBV7-2 and TRBJ1-2, with 9 bases lining up with TRBD1. The CDR3 is 16 amino acids. Germline CDR1 is SGHTA and CDR2 is FQGNSA. J was trimmed by 6 bases and V by 2 bases; bases with no gene match: 10. For the CDR3, the DNA is TGTGCCAGCAGCTTAACGCCGGGACAGGGTATCGATGGCTACACCTTC. Translation: CASSLTPGQGIDGYTF.

This clonotype was picked up a small number of times. The V call is TRBV6-2 or TRBV6-3, the J call TRBJ1-5; D remains ambiguous. Trimming stripped 2 bases from V and 0 bases from J, with 17 bases between. Germline V gene data show CDR1 as MNHEY and CDR2 as SVGEGT. This CDR3 is built from 18 residues. In DNA form, the CDR3 reads TGTGCCAGCAGTTACATCTCCGCTAGGAGGATTAGCAATCAGCCCCAGCATTTT. Translation: CASSYISARRISNQPQHF.

This chain joins TRBV18 and TRBJ2-7; D gene uncertain. Germline-derived CDR1 and CDR2 are KGHSH and LQKENI. Trimming stripped 2 bases from V and 0 bases from J, with 8 bases between. The CDR3 is made up of 14 amino acids. The CDR3 region is CASSPTATSYEQYF. The CDR3, as DNA: TGTGCCAGCTCACCAACGGCCACCTCCTACGAGCAGTACTTC.

This chain joins TRBV5-6 and TRBJ2-1; D not resolved. V gave up 3 bases and J gave up 8 bases, with 24 bases separating them. From germline, CDR1 is SGHDT and CDR2 YYEEEE. The CDR3 has 17 amino acids. DNA for the CDR3: TGTGCCAGCAGCTCTCGCTCGGTGGCTAGGTCCTTCTATGAGCAGTTCTTC. It is translated as CASSSRSVARSFYEQFF.

The chain links TRBV2 to TRBJ1-5; D uncertain. Trimming removed 3 bases at V and 2 bases at J, with 8 bases between. Germline V gives CDR1 SNHLY, CDR2 FYNNEI. CDR3 length: 14 amino acids. The CDR3 sequence: CASSDWGRNQPQHF. The CDR3 DNA is TGTGCCAGCAGTGACTGGGGTCGCAATCAGCCCCAGCATTTT.

The genes are TRBV29-1 and TRBJ2-4; D might be TRBD1 (6 bases). The assigned J gene may be wrong: the sequence end matches TRBJ2-7 better. The CDR3 has 13 amino acids. Looked up from germline, CDR1 is SQVTM and CDR2 is ANQGSEA. This CDR3 is CSVEDDRTYEQYF. In DNA, the CDR3 is TGCAGCGTTGAAGATGACAGGACCTACGAGCAGTACTTC.

This CDR3 reads CSARDRQGTFYEQYF. The DNA for the CDR3 is TGCAGTGCTAGAGATAGACAGGGGACCTTCTACGAGCAGTACTTC. The genes are TRBV20-1 and TRBJ2-7; 8 bases match TRBD1. V lost 0 bases to trimming and J lost 3 bases; unmatched junction nucleotides: 7. Germline CDR1 reads DFQATT; CDR2 reads SNEGSKA (reference sequence). CDR3 length: 15 amino acids.

This clonotype was seen just once. The genes are TRBV3-1 and TRBJ2-5; TRBD1 matches at 10 bases. The V gene's germline CDR1 is LGHDT and CDR2 YNNKEL (reference sequence). The CDR3 is 16 amino acids. V dropped 0 bases and J dropped 1; count of bases not matched to a gene: 2. CDR3 sequence: CASSQEWTGGQETQYF. The CDR3 DNA is TGTGCCAGCAGCCAAGAATGGACAGGGGGCCAAGAGACCCAGTACTTC.

The chain recombines TRBV7-9 with TRBJ2-5; 7 nucleotides line up with TRBD2. Trimming removed 5 bases from V and 8 bases from J; junction bases left unmatched: 14. The CDR3 is 15 residues long. The germline V gene has CDR1 SEHNR and CDR2 FQNEAQ (reference sequence). The CDR3 here is CASSRGAGDLATQYF. In nucleotides, the CDR3 is TGTGCCAGCAGCAGAGGGGCGGGGGACCTGGCCACCCAGTACTTC.

The chain's CDR3 is CASSSLDGDEQYF. CDR3 sequence (DNA): TGTGCCAGCAGCTCCCTGGACGGAGACGAGCAGTACTTC. The V gene is TRBV7-2, the J gene TRBJ2-7; no reliable D call. From germline, CDR1 is SGHTA and CDR2 FQGNSA. The CDR3 spans 13 residues. V lost 4 bases and J 5 bases, leaving 12 bases between the germline ends.

CDR3 sequence (DNA): TGTGCCTGTCAGATACTAGCGGGACGACTCACTAGCACAGATACGCAGTATTTT. Translated: CACQILAGRLTSTDTQYF. This chain connects TRBV30 to TRBJ2-3, with 10 bases matching TRBD2. The CDR3 extends over 18 amino acids. Trimming removed 6 bases from V and 0 bases from J; junction bases left unmatched: 15. CDR1 is GTSNPN, CDR2 SVGIG, per germline (reference sequence).

The J gene is TRBJ2-3, the V gene TRBV20-1; weak D call: TRBD1 (5 bases). CDR1 is DFQATT and CDR2 is SNEGSKA in the germline V gene (reference sequence). This CDR3 spans 15 amino acids. Trimming took off 3 bases at V and 2 bases at J, with 15 bases between the two ends. CDR3 protein: CSASRGSFSTDTQYF. The CDR3 nucleotides read TGCAGTGCTAGTAGGGGCAGTTTCTCCACAGATACGCAGTATTTT.

The table lists this clonotype with a few counts. The CDR3 bases are TGTGCCAGCAGCCCCCGAGGGCTGGGTAATGAGCAGTTCTTC. This translates into CASSPRGLGNEQFF. This chain links TRBV6-4 with TRBJ2-1; TRBD2 is a possible D gene (5 bases). V lost 6 bases to trimming and J lost 7 bases, with 16 bases between them. Per the germline V gene, CDR1 is MRHNA and CDR2 is SNTAGT. CDR3 length equals 14 residues.

This clonotype was counted only a few times. This chain connects TRBV7-9 to TRBJ2-6; the D is unclear. V was clipped by 2 bases and J by 1 base, with 12 bases between them. This CDR3 comprises 17 residues. Germline V CDR1 and CDR2: SEHNR, FQNEAQ (reference sequence). The CDR3 region is CASSLSFMRSGANVLTF. CDR3 coding DNA: TGTGCCAGCAGCTTATCGTTTATGAGATCTGGGGCCAACGTCCTGACTTTC.

V usage is TRBV5-1 and J usage is TRBJ2-5; TRBD2 matches at 7 bases. Germline CDR1 is SGHRS and CDR2 is YFSETQ. The CDR3 sequence is 15 residues long. With V trimmed by 0 bases and J by 4 bases, 6 bases remained unmatched. This chain's CDR3 is CASSLGGSGTETQYF. CDR3 nucleotides: TGCGCCAGCAGCTTGGGGGGCAGCGGGACAGAGACCCAGTACTTC.

V and J are TRBV6-6 and TRBJ1-1; tentative D call: TRBD1 (5 bases). This CDR3 has 15 residues. Germline-derived CDR1 and CDR2 are MNHNY and SVGAGI (reference sequence). Trimming shortened V by 2 bases and J by 6 bases, and 16 bases separated the two germline ends. CDR3 nucleotide sequence: TGTGCCAGCAGTTACCCGACGCCGGGACTCCCTGAAGCTTTCTTT. Its translation: CASSYPTPGLPEAFF.

The chain recombines TRBV12-3 or TRBV12-4 with TRBJ2-7; 9 positions match TRBD1. The last part of the DNA fits TRBJ2-5 better; the J call may be wrong. The CDR3 loop spans 15 amino acids. CDR3 nucleotide sequence: TGTGCCAGCAGCTTACAGGGGGCGGGTGCGGAGACCCAGTACTTC. Its translation: CASSLQGAGAETQYF.

This clonotype was observed a few times. The CDR3 DNA sequence: TGTGCCAGCAGCCCCCAGGTTGGAGCTTTCTTT. Its translation is CASSPQVGAFF. The rearrangement uses TRBV11-2 and TRBJ1-1; no reliable D call. The CDR3 contains 11 residues. CDR1 is SGHAT, CDR2 FQNNGV, per germline. Trimming stripped 5 bases from V and 10 bases from J, with 11 bases between.

The genes are TRBV6-1 and TRBJ2-3; 8 bases are shared with TRBD2. CDR1 is MNHNS, CDR2 SASEGT, per germline. The CDR3 contains 16 residues. Unmatched junction bases numbered 8, after V lost 1 base and J lost 5 bases. The CDR3 DNA reads TGTGCCAGCAGTGAAGGACTAGCGTTAGGGGGAGATACGCAGTATTTT. It codes for CASSEGLALGGDTQYF.

The gene calls are TRBV12-3 or TRBV12-4 and TRBJ1-2; weak D call: TRBD1 (5 bases). This CDR3 is 12 amino acids long. V gave up 2 bases and J gave up 8 bases, with 9 bases separating them. This CDR3 is CASSLPGPGYTF. The CDR3 DNA reads TGTGCCAGCAGTTTACCAGGGCCGGGCTACACCTTC.

As regards this clonotype: The junction differs from germline at one of its ends, possibly a read error. This sequence joins TRBV9 and TRBJ2-1; no firm D call. Per germline, CDR1 SGDLS and CDR2 YYNGEE. The CDR3 sequence is 14 residues long. The CDR3 loop is CASSEWSLNNEQCF. The DNA for the CDR3 is TGTGCCAGCAGCGAGTGGAGTCTCAACAATGAGCAGTGCTTC. Drawing the rest from reference TRBV9 and TRBJ2-1, the complete variable domain is DSGVTQTPKHLITATGQRVTLRCSPRSGDLSVYWYQQSLDQGLQFLIQYYNGEERAKGNILERFSAQQFPDLHSELNLSSLELGDSALYFCASSEWSLNNEQCFGPGTRLTVL.

This clonotype was picked up a small number of times. For the CDR3, the DNA is TGTGCCATCAGTGAGTCCGGGCTAGCGAGAAACGACGAGCAGTACTTC. Its protein is CAISESGLARNDEQYF. The chain has TRBV10-3 and TRBJ2-7, with a tentative D call TRBD2 (6 bases). The CDR3 extends over 16 amino acids. V lost 0 bases and J lost 5, with 17 bases in between. The germline gives CDR1 ENHRY, CDR2 SYGVKD.